This TCR beta chain was profiled in a study of blood T cell repertoires in COVID-19. The wider study: PBMCs, B-cell-depleted T cells, or T cells were the source of the cDNA or gDNA that made up the material.

Source study methods: Scientists estimated how many nucleated cells there were by amplifying reference gene primers. Clones were sequenced by immunoSEQ multiplex PCR, and TCRdb holds only the in-frame ones, with some missing. That table gives V, J and clone size, and the DNA gave D and trimming. The repertoire holds about 120,000 clones, with around four fifths as singletons. CDR3 length equals 14 residues. The germline V gene has CDR1 SGHRS and CDR2 YFSETQ. Trimming left V 0 bases short and J 4 bases short, with 8 bases between. The chain employs TRBV5-1 and TRBJ1-3, with D possibly TRBD1 on 6 matching bases. This sequence originates from a man younger than 40 with acute or convalescent COVID-19. The material sequenced was peripheral blood. The CDR3: CASSLVQGGNTIYF. The CDR3 coding sequence is TGCGCCAGCAGCTTGGTCCAGGGGGGAAACACCATATATTTT. The entire variable domain, with the rest obtained from reference TRBV5-1 and TRBJ1-3, is as follows: KAGVTQTPRYLIKTRGQQVTLSCSPISGHRSVSWYQQTPGQGLQFLFEYFSETQRNKGNFPGRFSGRQFSNSRSEMNVSTLELGDSALYLCASSLVQGGNTIYFGEGSWLTVV.